The rows below give T cell receptor beta chains drawn from one sample of a study of early T cells in non-severe SARS-CoV-2 infection. TCRdb used MiXCR to reprocess the 5' RACE reads, holding one entry per CDR3 protein. The table shows some 100,000 distinct CDR3 sequences, with about 15% occurring only once. The source material was whole blood. These TCRs come from an adult who was a healthcare worker with PCR-confirmed SARS-CoV-2 infection or an uninfected control (not recorded which). Each CDR3 is given with its conserved first and last residue. Each record gives: CDR3 length, clone size, J gene, V gene, D gene, CDR3 protein, CDR3 DNA. A D gene is named only where the DNA matches it firmly. Size tells how often a clone was seen (once, few, many) or the class of an expanded clone, and some rows leave it out.

>17|.|TRBJ2-3|TRBV5-5|TRBD2
CASRGLAGVLSTDTQYF
TGTGCCAGCAGGGGACTAGCGGGGGTCCTTAGCACAGATACGCAGTATTTT
>13|few|TRBJ1-4|TRBV20-1|.
CSVPRRENEKLFF
TGCAGTGTCCCCCGGCGGGAGAATGAAAAACTGTTTTTT
>13|few|TRBJ2-5|TRBV29-1|.
CSVGPGVGETQYF
TGCAGCGTTGGGCCTGGAGTGGGCGAGACCCAGTACTTC
>15|few|TRBJ1-1|TRBV18|.
CASSPPRPAGAEAFF
TGTGCCAGCTCACCACCCCGGCCCGCCGGAGCTGAAGCTTTCTTT
>13|.|TRBJ1-2|TRBV11-1|TRBD1
CASSPGTGPGYTF
TGTGCCAGCAGCCCAGGGACAGGGCCCGGCTACACCTTC
>17|.|TRBJ2-3|TRBV9|.
CASSVAREVSKTDTQYF
TGTGCCAGCAGCGTAGCCAGGGAAGTCTCAAAAACAGATACGCAGTATTTT
>17|.|TRBJ1-5|TRBV19|TRBD1
CASSISNRGVSNQPQHF
TGTGCCAGTAGTATAAGTAACAGGGGAGTAAGCAATCAGCCCCAGCATTTT
>14|few|TRBJ2-5|TRBV5-1|.
CASSLVPEGETQYF
TGCGCCAGCAGCTTGGTACCGGAGGGAGAGACCCAGTACTTC
>17|few|TRBJ1-3|TRBV12-5|.
CASGLVVGLNSGNTIYF
TGTGCTAGTGGTTTGGTAGTGGGCCTTAACTCTGGAAACACCATATATTTT
>15|.|TRBJ1-2|TRBV18|TRBD1
CASSLGQDRTYGYTF
TGTGCCAGCTCACTCGGACAGGACCGAACCTATGGCTACACCTTC
>13|.|TRBJ1-5|TRBV6-1|.
CASSEGGWAPQHF
TGTGCCAGCAGTGAAGGGGGTTGGGCGCCCCAGCATTTT
>19|.|TRBJ1-6|TRBV6-2/TRBV6-3|.
CASSYAIDRAGKSDSPLHF
TGTGCCAGCAGTTACGCGATCGACAGAGCTGGGAAATCGGATTCACCCCTCCACTTT
>14|.|TRBJ2-1|TRBV11-2|.
CASSPRTTGNEQFF
TGTGCCAGCAGCCCAAGGACGACGGGCAATGAGCAGTTCTTC
>13|many|TRBJ1-2|TRBV20-1|TRBD1
CSARDSSNYGYTF
TGCAGTGCCAGGGACAGTTCTAACTATGGCTACACCTTC
>15|few|TRBJ1-4|TRBV6-6|TRBD1
CASSYSATGNEKLFF
TGTGCCAGCAGTTACTCTGCGACAGGGAATGAAAAACTGTTTTTT
>12|many|TRBJ2-3|TRBV29-1|.
CSAKGSEDTQYF
TGCAGCGCCAAGGGCAGTGAAGATACGCAGTATTTT
>14|.|TRBJ1-2|TRBV5-6|.
CASSLQGLNYGYTF
TGTGCCAGCAGCTTACAGGGTTTGAACTATGGCTACACCTTC
>15|many|TRBJ2-1|TRBV5-8|.
CASSRGGRASNEQFF
TGTGCCAGCAGCCGAGGAGGGCGGGCCTCCAATGAGCAGTTCTTC
>14|few|TRBJ2-1|TRBV7-2|.
CASSTALVQGEQFF
TGTGCCAGCAGCACAGCCCTAGTACAGGGTGAGCAGTTCTTC
>13|once|TRBJ2-3|TRBV5-1|.
CASSPVSTDTQYF
TGCGCCAGCAGCCCCGTGAGCACAGATACGCAGTATTTT
>13|.|TRBJ1-1|TRBV4-1|.
CASSQHLMGEAFF
TGCGCCAGCAGCCAACACTTGATGGGTGAAGCTTTCTTT
>16|few|TRBJ2-3|TRBV7-8|.
CASSHPVHRPKDTQYF
TGTGCCAGCAGCCACCCGGTGCACAGGCCCAAAGATACGCAGTATTTT
>15|few|TRBJ2-1|TRBV5-1|.
CASKADSSSYNEQFF
TGCGCCAGCAAGGCGGACTCTAGCTCCTACAATGAGCAGTTCTTC
>16|few|TRBJ2-1|TRBV6-1|TRBD2
CASSGGPGTSRNEQFF
TGTGCCAGCAGTGGTGGCCCTGGGACTAGCAGGAATGAGCAGTTCTTC
>13|.|TRBJ1-6|TRBV30|.
CAWSMQGGSPLHF
TGTGCCTGGAGTATGCAGGGTGGATCACCCCTCCACTTT
>14|.|TRBJ1-5|TRBV7-9|.
CASSLASRDQPQHF
TGTGCCAGCAGCTTAGCCTCTCGGGATCAGCCCCAGCATTTT
>12|.|TRBJ1-1|TRBV6-6|.
CASSPGNTEAFF
TGTGCCAGCAGTCCCGGGAACACTGAAGCTTTCTTT
>15|many|TRBJ1-1|TRBV25-1|.
CASSEFKSGNTEAFF
TGTGCCAGCAGTGAATTTAAATCGGGGAACACTGAAGCTTTCTTT
>15|many|TRBJ2-3|TRBV6-5|.
CASSYLATGADTQYF
TGTGCCAGCAGTTACTTGGCAACTGGCGCAGATACGCAGTATTTT
>13|few|TRBJ1-2|TRBV11-2|.
CASSSPGDYGYTF
TGTGCCAGCAGCTCTCCCGGGGACTATGGCTACACCTTC
>11|.|TRBJ1-1|TRBV5-1|.
CASRSNTEAFF
TGCGCCAGCAGGTCTAACACTGAAGCTTTCTTT
>18|.|TRBJ1-3|TRBV4-1|TRBD1
CASSQNTQDRGFGNTIYF
TGCGCCAGCAGCCAAAACACCCAAGACAGGGGATTTGGAAACACCATATATTTT
>15|.|TRBJ1-6|TRBV5-5|.
CASSEQVGYNSPLHF
TGTGCCAGCAGCGAACAGGTTGGCTATAATTCACCCCTCCACTTT
>19|many|TRBJ2-2|TRBV27|.
CASSLSTDSYRLNTGELFF
TGTGCCAGCAGTTTATCCACAGACAGCTATCGCCTCAACACCGGGGAGCTGTTTTTT
>17|.|TRBJ2-4|TRBV12-3/TRBV12-4|TRBD2
CASSAGVGRVGQNIQYF
TGTGCCAGCAGTGCGGGGGTTGGTCGGGTGGGGCAAAACATTCAGTACTTC
>13|.|TRBJ2-2|TRBV29-1|.
CSANRDDTGELFF
TGCAGTGCTAACAGGGACGACACCGGGGAGCTGTTTTTT
>13|few|TRBJ1-4|TRBV20-1|.
CSASNGGHEKLFF
TGCAGTGCTAGTAACGGGGGACATGAAAAACTGTTTTTT
>16|many|TRBJ2-3|TRBV3-1|.
CASSQDRRGRTDTQYF
TGTGCCAGCAGCCAAGATCGGCGGGGCCGCACAGATACGCAGTATTTT
>12|.|TRBJ1-1|TRBV3-1|.
CASSQEWQEALF
TGTGCCAGCAGCCAAGAATGGCAAGAAGCTCTCTTT
>15|.|TRBJ2-3|TRBV6-5|.
CASSYGPGVTDTQYF
TGTGCCAGCAGTTACGGCCCAGGGGTTACAGATACGCAGTATTTT
>13|.|TRBJ1-4|TRBV18|.
CASSSSYPEKLFF
TGTGCCAGCTCATCTTCATACCCTGAAAAACTGTTTTTT
>16|.|TRBJ1-2|TRBV7-8|.
CASSSRTGAPGYGYTF
TGTGCCAGCAGCTCCCGCACAGGAGCCCCTGGCTATGGCTACACCTTC
>17|few|TRBJ1-6|TRBV11-2|.
CASSLWSRTSVNSPLHF
TGTGCCAGCAGCTTATGGAGCAGGACCTCCGTTAATTCACCCCTCCACTTT
>15|.|TRBJ1-5|TRBV6-6|.
CASRLTGGLDQPQHF
TGTGCCAGCAGATTGACGGGGGGCCTGGATCAGCCCCAGCATTTT
>15|few|TRBJ1-6|TRBV28|TRBD1
CASSLGDRDNSPLHF
TGTGCCAGCAGTTTGGGGGACAGAGATAATTCACCCCTCCACTTT